The rows below give T cell receptor beta chains drawn from one sample of a study of T cell changes during pregnancy in multiple sclerosis. Using immunoSEQ multiplex PCR, the repertoire was profiled, and TCRdb retains in-frame clones only, with some absent. The data contain roughly 40,000 clones, 90% of them seen just once; the ten biggest clones take up more than 0.4%. The sample was CD4+ T cells from peripheral blood mononuclear cells, taken in the third trimester of pregnancy. These receptor sequences come from a female donor with multiple sclerosis, enrolled in a pregnancy study. Each CDR3 is given with its conserved first and last residue. Fields, in order: D gene, J gene, clone size, V gene, CDR3 protein, CDR3 DNA. The D gene is left open where the match is weak. Where a row states a size, it is once, few, many or the class of an expanded clone; other rows omit it.

-	TRBJ1-5	-	TRBV19	CASSPQVGASNQPQHF	TGTGCCAGTAGTCCCCAGGTAGGGGCGAGCAATCAGCCCCAGCATTTT
TRBD2	TRBJ2-2	-	TRBV28	CASRGTSGRAGDTGELFF	TGTGCCAGCAGAGGGACTAGCGGGAGGGCTGGGGACACCGGGGAGCTGTTTTTT
-	TRBJ2-7	-	TRBV11-2	CASSLVGTYEQYF	TGTGCCAGCAGCTTAGTCGGGACCTACGAGCAGTACTTC
TRBD2	TRBJ2-7	-	TRBV13	CASSLARESYEQYF	TGTGCCAGCAGCTTAGCGCGGGAGTCTTACGAGCAGTACTTC
-	TRBJ1-4	-	TRBV7-9	CASSLGGQGPLEKLFF	TGTGCCAGCAGCTTAGGGGGGCAGGGGCCTTTAGAAAAACTGTTTTTT
-	TRBJ2-3	-	TRBV19	CASSIGTGGLGYTQYF	TGTGCCAGTAGTATCGGGACGGGGGGCCTCGGATATACGCAGTATTTT
-	TRBJ2-1	-	TRBV4-1	CASSQDRGGFNEQFF	TGCGCCAGCAGCCAAGATCGCGGCGGGTTCAATGAGCAGTTCTTC
-	TRBJ1-5	once	TRBV7-7	CAGRSDSNQPQHF	TGTGCCGGGAGGTCGGATAGCAATCAGCCCCAGCATTTT
TRBD2	TRBJ2-1	-	TRBV27	CASSFLSGIEQFF	TGTGCCAGCAGTTTCCTTAGCGGGATCGAGCAGTTCTTC
TRBD2	TRBJ2-7	few	TRBV25-1	CASSDSGEVYEQYF	TGTGCCAGCAGTGATAGCGGGGAGGTCTACGAGCAGTACTTC
-	TRBJ2-6	once	TRBV7-2	CASSLWSTGYSGANVLTF	TGTGCCAGCAGCTTGTGGAGTACGGGATACTCTGGGGCCAACGTCCTGACTTTC
TRBD1	TRBJ2-7	once	TRBV6-1	CASQGTGYEQYF	TGTGCCAGCCAAGGGACAGGGTACGAGCAGTACTTC
TRBD2	TRBJ2-3	-	TRBV7-6	CASSLPVRTSGRWADTQYF	TGTGCCAGCAGCCTCCCTGTTAGGACTAGCGGGAGGTGGGCAGATACGCAGTATTTT
-	TRBJ2-7	-	TRBV18	CASSPLPTGFEQYF	TGTGCCAGCTCACCCTTACCAACGGGGTTCGAGCAGTACTTC
-	TRBJ2-7	-	TRBV28	CASRVDSNYEQYF	TGTGCCAGCAGGGTAGACAGTAACTACGAGCAGTACTTC
-	TRBJ2-1	-	TRBV20-1	CSARRVNEQFF	TGCAGTGCTAGGAGGGTCAATGAGCAGTTCTTC
TRBD1	TRBJ1-2	once	TRBV30	CAWSESDRGNYGYTF	TGTGCCTGGAGTGAGTCAGACAGGGGGAACTATGGCTACACCTTC
TRBD2	TRBJ2-1	-	TRBV10-1	CASSEKELAAYNEQFF	TGCGCCAGCAGTGAAAAGGAACTAGCGGCCTACAATGAGCAGTTCTTC
-	TRBJ2-7	-	TRBV2	CASSEGPPESYEQYF	TGTGCCAGCAGTGAAGGCCCCCCGGAGTCCTACGAGCAGTACTTC
TRBD2	TRBJ2-1	once	TRBV19	CASSSTSGTRNEQFF	TGTGCCAGTAGTTCAACTAGCGGGACGCGAAATGAGCAGTTCTTC
TRBD2	TRBJ2-2	few	TRBV6-5	CASSNRAGAGELFF	TGTGCCAGCAGCAACCGAGCGGGAGCCGGGGAGCTGTTTTTT
-	TRBJ2-1	-	TRBV5-4	CASSLEGARSYNEQFF	TGTGCCAGCAGCTTGGAAGGGGCCCGCTCCTACAATGAGCAGTTCTTC
TRBD1	TRBJ2-2	-	TRBV6-1	CASTKTGANTGELFF	TGTGCCAGCACCAAGACAGGGGCGAACACCGGGGAGCTGTTTTTT
TRBD1	TRBJ2-7	-	TRBV4-3	CASSQGIGTGTYEQYF	TGCGCCAGCAGCCAAGGTATCGGGACAGGGACCTACGAGCAGTACTTC
TRBD2	TRBJ2-1	once	TRBV28	CASSYSGGKEQFF	TGTGCCAGCAGTTACAGCGGGGGGAAGGAGCAGTTCTTC
TRBD2	TRBJ2-7	-	TRBV15	CATSRDRGGLKYF	TGTGCCACCAGCAGAGATCGCGGGGGGCTGAAGTACTTC
TRBD2	TRBJ2-7	-	TRBV28	CASRTSGTGVNYEQYF	TGTGCCAGTCGGACTAGCGGGACGGGAGTAAACTACGAGCAGTACTTC
TRBD2	TRBJ2-7	-	TRBV5-1	CASSFEISGRGYEQYF	TGCGCCAGCAGCTTCGAAATTAGCGGGAGAGGCTACGAGCAGTACTTC
-	TRBJ1-5	-	TRBV19	CASLRGDSNQPQHF	TGTGCCAGCCTCCGGGGGGATAGCAATCAGCCCCAGCATTTT
-	TRBJ2-3	-	TRBV5-1	CASSLGTTTSTDTQYF	TGCGCCAGCAGCTTGGGGACGACTACTAGCACAGATACGCAGTATTTT
TRBD2	TRBJ2-3	-	TRBV7-2	CASSPWGAGGHTDTQYF	TGTGCCAGCAGCCCCTGGGGGGCGGGAGGGCATACAGATACGCAGTATTTT
-	TRBJ2-1	-	TRBV2	CASSEAGTRYNEQFF	TGTGCCAGCAGTGAAGCCGGGACTCGGTACAATGAGCAGTTCTTC
TRBD2	TRBJ2-3	-	TRBV4-2	CASSQGLRASGRLTDTQYF	TGTGCCAGCAGCCAAGGTCTTCGGGCTAGCGGGAGACTCACAGATACGCAGTATTTT
-	TRBJ2-2	-	TRBV30	CAWSVLGRGELFF	TGTGCCTGGAGTGTACTGGGGCGGGGGGAGCTGTTTTTT
TRBD1	TRBJ1-1	-	TRBV9	CASSVEVGGLTEAFF	TGTGCCAGCAGCGTAGAGGTAGGGGGCCTAACTGAAGCTTTCTTT
TRBD1	TRBJ1-2	-	TRBV28	CASSPGDRVGFNYGYTF	TGTGCCAGCAGTCCCGGGGACAGGGTGGGGTTTAACTATGGCTACACCTTC
TRBD1	TRBJ1-4	once	TRBV7-9	CASSTQGAVEKLFF	TGTGCCAGCAGCACACAGGGGGCCGTAGAAAAACTGTTTTTT
-	TRBJ2-5	-	TRBV21-1	CASSPIRGGGTQYF	TGTGCCAGCAGCCCTATCCGCGGGGGAGGGACCCAGTACTTC
TRBD1	TRBJ2-7	-	TRBV6-5	CASSSVGTGGWEQYF	TGTGCCAGCAGTTCCGTCGGGACAGGGGGCTGGGAGCAGTACTTC